The 17 T cell receptor beta chains reported below all come from one sample, sequenced in a study of molecular identifiers for immune sequencing clone quantification. TCRdb fed the PCR reads into MiXCR, producing one record per CDR3 protein. The sample lists about half a million distinct CDR3 sequences, less than 30% seen once, with roughly 0.79% in the top ten. The sample was naive CD8+ T cells from blood, with Jurkat cell RNA spiked in. The subset: FACS-sorted CD8+CD4-CCR7+CD45RA+ naive T cells. The receptors stem from a human donor in good health. Some libraries in this study had Jurkat cell RNA spiked in.

Here the CDR3 DNA reads TGTGCCAGCAGTTCCCGGACAGGGGTTTCGTGGGAGACCCAGTACTTC. This translates into CASSSRTGVSWETQYF. V is TRBV12-3 or TRBV12-4 and J is TRBJ2-5; 9 bases are shared with TRBD1. This CDR3 is 16 amino acids long. Trimming at V came to 4 bases and at J to 5 bases, leaving 11 bases not matched to a gene.

The table lists this clonotype with many counts. The rearrangement links TRBV19 to TRBJ2-3; D gene uncertain. The V end was cut by 1 base, the J end by 0 bases, with 8 bases between. Germline V gene lookup returns CDR1 LNHDA and CDR2 SQIVND (reference sequence). The CDR3 covers 15 residues. The CDR3 nucleotides are TGTGCCAGTAGTATAGGAGCATCTAGCACAGATACGCAGTATTTT. This translates into CASSIGASSTDTQYF.

V gene TRBV7-3 combines with J gene TRBJ2-2, with D perhaps matching TRBD2 (6 bases). Trimming removed 6 bases at V and 6 bases at J, with 8 bases between. The CDR3 sequence is 12 residues long. Germline V gene sequence: CDR1 SGHTA, CDR2 FQGTGA. The CDR3 nucleotides are TGTGCCAGCAGGCCTAGCGCCGGGGAGCTGTTTTTT. Amino acid sequence: CASRPSAGELFF.

V usage is TRBV7-9 and J usage is TRBJ2-7; 9 bases align to TRBD1. The J segment lost 2 bases and the V segment lost 4 bases, leaving 6 bases of the junction unmatched. Germline V lookup: CDR1 SEHNR, CDR2 FQNEAQ (reference sequence). The CDR3 runs 15 residues. CDR3 DNA sequence: TGTGCCAGCAGCTGGGGACAGGGCGGTCCCTACGAGCAGTACTTC. Protein: CASSWGQGGPYEQYF.

This clonotype occurred a few times. This sequence joins TRBV5-1 and TRBJ1-1; TRBD1 agrees at 8 bases. V shed 4 bases, J shed 4 bases, and the junction held 12 bases outside the gene matches. The length of the CDR3 is 16 residues. Germline V CDR1 and CDR2: SGHRS, YFSETQ. The CDR3 nucleotides are TGCGCCAGCAGCCCGAACCCAGGGGGCATGGTCACTGAAGCTTTCTTT. Translating it yields CASSPNPGGMVTEAFF. Full variable domain (rest looked up from reference TRBV5-1 and TRBJ1-1): KAGVTQTPRYLIKTRGQQVTLSCSPISGHRSVSWYQQTPGQGLQFLFEYFSETQRNKGNFPGRFSGRQFSNSRSEMNVSTLELGDSALYLCASSPNPGGMVTEAFFGQGTRLTVV.

The rearrangement joins TRBV20-1 to TRBJ2-2; D may be TRBD2 (6 bases). Per the germline V gene, CDR1 is DFQATT and CDR2 is SNEGSKA (reference sequence). V gave up 1 base and J gave up 4 bases, with 13 bases separating them. The CDR3 length is 15 residues. The CDR3 nucleotides read TGCAGTGCTAGAGCCGGCGGGATTATCACCGGGGAGCTGTTTTTT. Protein product: CSARAGGIITGELFF.

This clonotype showed up many times. V is TRBV13 and J is TRBJ1-1; D is possibly TRBD1 (6 bases). This CDR3 spans 13 amino acids. V lost 5 bases and J lost 1, with 8 bases in between. Germline values: CDR1 PRHDT, CDR2 FYEKMQ (reference sequence). The CDR3 sequence: CASSGGPNTEAFF. DNA of the CDR3: TGTGCCAGCAGCGGGGGCCCGAACACTGAAGCTTTCTTT.

The V gene is TRBV30, the J gene TRBJ2-7; no clear D gene. The CDR3 loop spans 12 amino acids. Germline V gives CDR1 GTSNPN, CDR2 SVGIG (reference sequence). Deletions cut 1 base from V and 3 bases from J, with 7 bases between. The CDR3 loop reads CAWSGILYEQYF. The CDR3 nucleotides are TGTGCCTGGAGTGGGATTCTCTACGAGCAGTACTTC.

This clonotype has ten or more counts. The chain links TRBV6-1 to TRBJ1-5; D call uncertain. V lost 3 bases and J lost 7, with 13 bases in between. The CDR3 consists of 14 residues. Per germline, CDR1 MNHNS and CDR2 SASEGT. CDR3 protein: CASSENSPHQPQHF. CDR3 DNA sequence: TGTGCCAGCAGTGAGAACTCACCCCACCAGCCCCAGCATTTT.

This clonotype was observed many times. V gene TRBV4-2 combines with J gene TRBJ2-3; 7 bases are a match to TRBD1. V shed 0 bases and J 5 bases; nucleotides not matched to a gene: 8. Per the germline V gene, CDR1 is LGHNA and CDR2 is YNFKEQ. There are 16 residues in the CDR3. The CDR3 DNA sequence: TGTGCCAGCAGCCAAGAGGGGACAGTCCCGCAAGATACGCAGTATTTT. This translates into CASSQEGTVPQDTQYF.

V gene TRBV7-9 combines with J gene TRBJ2-3, with 8 nucleotides matching TRBD2. The germline V gene has CDR1 SEHNR and CDR2 FQNEAQ (reference sequence). The J segment lost 2 bases and the V segment lost 3 bases, leaving 7 bases of the junction unmatched. The CDR3 spans 16 residues. CDR3 nucleotides: TGTGCCAGCAGCTTCTTACTAGCGGAGCCCACAGATACGCAGTATTTT. Amino acids: CASSFLLAEPTDTQYF.

The chain recombines TRBV19 with TRBJ1-4, with 9 bases aligning to TRBD1. The CDR3 runs to 14 residues. The V and J ends lost 4 bases and 7 bases, in that order; junction bases with no gene match: 4. Germline-derived CDR1 and CDR2 are LNHDA and SQIVND (reference sequence). This CDR3 is CASSTGTGSEKLFF. CDR3 bases: TGTGCCAGTAGTACCGGGACAGGGTCTGAAAAACTGTTTTTT.

The chain links TRBV4-2 to TRBJ2-3, with 11 bases matching TRBD2. V trimming: 5 bases; J trimming: 3 bases; junction bases outside the gene matches: 7. Germline V CDR1 and CDR2: LGHNA, YNFKEQ. The CDR3 contains 16 residues. The CDR3 DNA is TGTGCCAGCAGCGAGACTAGCGGGATACCTACAGATACGCAGTATTTT. Protein sequence: CASSETSGIPTDTQYF.

There are many counts of this clonotype. The chain joins TRBV28 to TRBJ1-4, with 11 bases matching TRBD1. V trimming: 5 bases; J trimming: 8 bases; junction bases outside the gene matches: 7. Germline assignment: CDR1 MDHEN and CDR2 SYDVKM. This CDR3 is 15 amino acids long. The CDR3 region is CASSLRTGGEEKLFF. The CDR3 nucleotides are TGTGCCAGCAGTCTCCGGACAGGGGGCGAGGAAAAACTGTTTTTT.

This clonotype was observed many times. V gene TRBV5-6 combines with J gene TRBJ2-3; TRBD2 matches at 11 bases. After removal of 2 bases from V and 3 bases from J, the junction contained 11 bases not matched to a gene. The CDR3 spans 18 residues. The germline CDR1 and CDR2 sequences are SGHDT and YYEEEE. The CDR3 nucleotides read TGTGCCAGCAGCTTCGGTAGGGCTAGCGGGAGGATAACAGATACGCAGTATTTT. Amino acid sequence: CASSFGRASGRITDTQYF.

Many counts were recorded for this clonotype. This chain joins TRBV29-1 and TRBJ2-7; D is possibly TRBD1 (6 bases). The V end was cut by 6 bases, the J end by 4 bases, with 19 bases between. The CDR3 totals 14 residues. Germline lookup yields CDR1 SQVTM and CDR2 ANQGSEA. CDR3 region: CSVGGTLERYEQYF. DNA for the CDR3: TGCAGCGTCGGTGGGACACTCGAGCGGTACGAGCAGTACTTC.

This rearrangement joins TRBV13 to TRBJ2-1; D is undetermined. CDR3 size: 13 residues. The V and J ends lost 2 bases and 12 bases respectively, with 14 bases between them. Germline assignment: CDR1 PRHDT and CDR2 FYEKMQ (reference sequence). In DNA, the CDR3 is TGTGCCAGCAGCTTAACGTCCGCAGGTGCGCAGTTCTTC. Its protein is CASSLTSAGAQFF.